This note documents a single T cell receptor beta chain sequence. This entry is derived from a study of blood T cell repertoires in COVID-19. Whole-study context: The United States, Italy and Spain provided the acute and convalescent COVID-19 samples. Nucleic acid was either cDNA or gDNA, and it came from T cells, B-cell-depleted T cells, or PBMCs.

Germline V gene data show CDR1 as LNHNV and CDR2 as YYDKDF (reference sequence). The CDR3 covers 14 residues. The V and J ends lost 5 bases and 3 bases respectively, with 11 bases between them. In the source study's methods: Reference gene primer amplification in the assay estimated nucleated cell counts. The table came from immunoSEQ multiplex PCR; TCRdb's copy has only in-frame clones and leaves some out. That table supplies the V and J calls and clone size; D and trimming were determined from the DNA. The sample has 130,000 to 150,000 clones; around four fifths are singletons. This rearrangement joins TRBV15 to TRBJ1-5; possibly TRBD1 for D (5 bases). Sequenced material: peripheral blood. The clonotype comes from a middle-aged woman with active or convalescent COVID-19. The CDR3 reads CATSRRQNNQPQHF. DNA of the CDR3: TGTGCCACCAGCCGACGACAGAACAATCAGCCCCAGCATTTT.